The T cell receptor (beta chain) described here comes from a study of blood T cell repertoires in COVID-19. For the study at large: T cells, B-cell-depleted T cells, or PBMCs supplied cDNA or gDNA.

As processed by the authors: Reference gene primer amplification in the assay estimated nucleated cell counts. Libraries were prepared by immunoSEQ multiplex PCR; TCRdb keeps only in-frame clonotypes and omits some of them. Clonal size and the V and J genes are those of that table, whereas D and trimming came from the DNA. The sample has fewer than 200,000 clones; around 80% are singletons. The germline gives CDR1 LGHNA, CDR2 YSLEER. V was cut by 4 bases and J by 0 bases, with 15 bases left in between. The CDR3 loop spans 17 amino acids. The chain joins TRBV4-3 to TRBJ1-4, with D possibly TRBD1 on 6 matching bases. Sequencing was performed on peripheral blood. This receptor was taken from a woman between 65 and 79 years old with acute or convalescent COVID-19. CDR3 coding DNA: TGCGCCAGCAGCCCCACCAGAGGGGGTGCAACTAATGAAAAACTGTTTTTT. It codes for CASSPTRGGATNEKLFF.